The 27 T cell receptor beta chains listed next were all sequenced from one sample in a study of CD8 T cells in Susac syndrome. With random hexamers, roughly 0.45 to 1 ug RNA was reverse transcribed. TCRdb reprocessed the immunoSEQ multiplex PCR reads via MiXCR and lists one record per CDR3 protein. Among some 120,000 distinct CDR3 sequences, less than 95% were seen once, and the ten largest hold about 0.13%. Sequenced: CD4+ T cells from PBMCs. The origin of the receptors is a human donor with multiple sclerosis.

The chain couples TRBV6-1 to TRBJ2-5; D not resolved. The V and J ends lost 0 bases and 4 bases respectively, with 12 bases between them. The CDR3 covers 15 residues. Germline CDR1 and CDR2: MNHNS and SASEGT. The CDR3 DNA reads as TGTGCCAGCAGTGAAGCGGGCGCGAAGGGAGAGACCCAGTACTTC. This encodes CASSEAGAKGETQYF.

This chain's CDR3 is CAWSVGGLHREAFF. The CDR3 bases are TGTGCCTGGAGTGTAGGGGGCCTACATAGGGAAGCTTTCTTT. The rearrangement joins TRBV30 to TRBJ1-1; 7 bases are shared with TRBD1. The germline V gene has CDR1 GTSNPN and CDR2 SVGIG (reference sequence). CDR3 size: 14 residues. The ends lost 0 bases at V and 8 bases at J; junction bases unmatched: 9.

The V gene is TRBV20-1, the J gene TRBJ2-3; 10 bases are shared with TRBD2. Germline loops: CDR1 DFQATT, CDR2 SNEGSKA (reference sequence). Germline trimming cut 0 bases from V and 4 bases from J; bases unmatched to any gene: 7. The CDR3 sequence is 16 residues long. CDR3 nucleotides: TGCAGTGCTAGAGATCGACAGCGGGGGGGCGCAGATACGCAGTATTTT. The encoded protein is CSARDRQRGGADTQYF.

The rearrangement uses TRBV9 and TRBJ2-2, with unresolved D. V lost 4 bases to trimming and J lost 6 bases, with 4 bases between them. The CDR3 is made up of 11 amino acids. Germline CDR1 and CDR2: SGDLS and YYNGEE. CDR3 in amino acids: CASSIAGELFF. The CDR3 nucleotides read TGTGCCAGCAGCATTGCCGGGGAGCTGTTTTTT.

The rearrangement links TRBV20-1 to TRBJ1-2; 7 positions agree with TRBD1. The CDR3 sequence is 14 residues long. V lost 6 bases and J lost 2; bases outside the gene matches: 9. Germline lookup yields CDR1 DFQATT and CDR2 SNEGSKA (reference sequence). CDR3 sequence reads: CSARTSTGNYGYTF. DNA of the CDR3: TGCAGTGCCAGAACCTCGACAGGGAACTATGGCTACACCTTC.

The chain combines TRBV18 with TRBJ1-1; possible D gene TRBD1, 6 bases. CDR3 size: 14 residues. The ends were cut back, 2 bases at V and 6 bases at J, with 13 bases in the middle. Per the germline V gene, CDR1 is KGHSH and CDR2 is LQKENI. The CDR3: CASSPIGQSSEAFF. The CDR3 DNA reads as TGTGCCAGCTCACCAATAGGACAGTCCTCTGAAGCTTTCTTT.

This chain links TRBV7-4 with TRBJ1-5; no definite D call. V lost 7 bases and J 0 bases, leaving 22 bases between the germline ends. This CDR3 is built from 18 residues. CDR1 and CDR2 (germline): SGHVT, SQSDAQ. The CDR3 DNA follows: TGTGCCAGCACCACCCCCGGCACAGCTTCTTCTAGCAATCAGCCCCAGCATTTT. It yields the protein CASTTPGTASSSNQPQHF.

Only a few counts were recorded for this clonotype. The V call is TRBV7-2, the J call TRBJ2-4; no definite D call. CDR1 is SGHTA, CDR2 FQGNSA, per germline. The CDR3 is 14 amino acids. Trimming took off 4 bases at V and 0 bases at J, with 7 bases between the two ends. The CDR3 DNA follows: TGTGCCAGCAGCTCGAGATTAGCCAAAAACATTCAGTACTTC. This sequence encodes CASSSRLAKNIQYF.

This sequence joins TRBV6-5 and TRBJ2-1, with TRBD2 matching 11 bases. Germline assignment: CDR1 MNHEY and CDR2 SVGAGI. The trim removed 4 bases at V and 10 bases at J, leaving 12 bases unmatched. CDR3 length equals 16 residues. CDR3 DNA sequence: TGTGCCAGCAGTTCCACAGACTCCGGGACTAGCGGAGAGCAGTTCTTC. Encoded protein: CASSSTDSGTSGEQFF.

The rearrangement uses TRBV29-1 and TRBJ1-2, with D perhaps TRBD1 (5 bases). The germline gives CDR1 SQVTM, CDR2 ANQGSEA. CDR3 length: 13 amino acids. The V and J ends lost 8 bases and 5 bases respectively, with 18 bases between them. For the CDR3, the DNA is TGCAGCTGTAGCCGGGGACTGCAATATGGCTACACCTTC. It specifies CSCSRGLQYGYTF.

V usage is TRBV5-4 and J usage is TRBJ2-1; D is possibly TRBD2 (6 bases). CDR1 and CDR2 (germline): SGHNT, YYREEE (reference sequence). This CDR3 spans 14 amino acids. V lost 2 bases and J lost 7, with 13 bases in between. CDR3: CASSFFGGGNEQFF. CDR3 coding DNA: TGTGCCAGCAGCTTCTTTGGTGGGGGGAATGAGCAGTTCTTC.

This chain uses TRBV19 with TRBJ2-1, with 10 bases identical to TRBD2. The CDR3 length is 16 residues. The germline V gene encodes CDR1 LNHDA and CDR2 SQIVND (reference sequence). V lost 2 bases to trimming and J lost 6 bases; unmatched junction nucleotides: 7. In nucleotides, the CDR3 is TGTGCCAGTAGTATAATCGGACTAGCGGTTACCAATGAGCAGTTCTTC. Amino acid sequence: CASSIIGLAVTNEQFF.

The CDR3: CASSSEADEQYF. The CDR3, as DNA: TGTGCCAGCAGTTCCGAGGCGGACGAGCAGTACTTC. The gene calls are TRBV28 and TRBJ2-7; the D is unclear. Trimming took off 4 bases at V and 5 bases at J, with 9 bases between the two ends. Germline V gene sequence: CDR1 MDHEN, CDR2 SYDVKM. The CDR3 totals 12 residues.

The chain is built from TRBV12-3 or TRBV12-4 and TRBJ1-2; unclear D gene. CDR3 length equals 13 residues. V was pared by 6 bases and J by 4 bases, with 12 bases between. The CDR3 nucleotides are TGTGCCAGCAGCCTGGACGGACTCTATGGCTACACCTTC. Translation gives CASSLDGLYGYTF.

The chain combines TRBV12-3 or TRBV12-4 with TRBJ1-1; 7 bases line up with TRBD1. Germline trimming cut 6 bases from V and 1 base from J; bases unmatched to any gene: 8. There are 15 residues in the CDR3. The DNA of the CDR3 is TGTGCCAGCAGGACAAACGACAGGGCGAACACTGAAGCTTTCTTT. Translating gives CASRTNDRANTEAFF.

CDR3 protein: CASSQDRLALGTGELFF. CDR3 bases: TGCGCCAGCAGCCAAGACCGACTGGCTTTGGGCACCGGGGAGCTGTTTTTT. The chain uses TRBV4-3 and TRBJ2-2; unclear D gene. V dropped 0 bases and J dropped 4 bases, with 15 bases sitting between them. This CDR3 is built from 17 residues. Per the germline V gene, CDR1 is LGHNA and CDR2 is YSLEER.

V gene TRBV20-1 combines with J gene TRBJ1-5, with 8 bases aligning to TRBD1. CDR1 and CDR2 from the germline V gene are DFQATT and SNEGSKA (reference sequence). This CDR3 is built from 16 residues. V trimming: 4 bases; J trimming: 6 bases; junction bases outside the gene matches: 14. This chain's CDR3 is CSATKPGQGFGQPQHF. As DNA, the CDR3 is TGCAGTGCTACGAAGCCAGGACAGGGATTCGGTCAGCCCCAGCATTTT.

V is TRBV7-9 and J is TRBJ1-1; weak D call: TRBD1 (6 bases). Germline CDR1 and CDR2: SEHNR and FQNEAQ (reference sequence). V was shortened by 5 bases and J by 1 base, with 14 bases between the two germline ends. This CDR3 has 15 amino acids. The CDR3 nucleotides are TGTGCCAGCAGCGAAGCCGGGACAAGGAACACTGAAGCTTTCTTT. Amino acids: CASSEAGTRNTEAFF.

The chain has TRBV4-1 and TRBJ2-5, with D tentatively TRBD1 (5 bases). The germline V and J ends were trimmed by 4 bases and 1 base, with 13 bases remaining between them. CDR1 MGHRA and CDR2 YSYEKL come from the germline V gene. The CDR3 covers 15 residues. DNA for the CDR3: TGCGCCAGCAGCCGGGGCGAGGCGGCCCAAGAGACCCAGTACTTC. Translating gives CASSRGEAAQETQYF.

The chain links TRBV29-1 to TRBJ1-1; D gene unclear. The CDR3 sequence is 13 residues long. Trimming took off 2 bases at V and 6 bases at J, with 13 bases between the two ends. CDR1 and CDR2 (germline): SQVTM, ANQGSEA. In nucleotides, the CDR3 is TGCAGCGTTGAAAACGGGCGGACCGCTGAAGCTTTCTTT. Its translation: CSVENGRTAEAFF.

The CDR3 is CASSQDRRGQAFF. The CDR3, as DNA: TGTGCCAGCAGCCAAGATCGTCGGGGACAAGCTTTCTTT. The chain is built from TRBV3-1 and TRBJ1-1, with a tentative D call TRBD1 (5 bases). Germline V gives CDR1 LGHDT, CDR2 YNNKEL (reference sequence). V was clipped by 0 bases and J by 9 bases, with 11 bases between them. The CDR3 runs 13 residues.

J is TRBJ2-2 and V is TRBV4-3, with 10 positions matching TRBD1. This CDR3 is built from 16 residues. Trimming took 0 bases from V and 4 from J; bases not matched to a gene: 2. Germline loops: CDR1 LGHNA, CDR2 YSLEER. The CDR3 here is CASSQDWTGGTGELFF. The DNA for the CDR3 is TGCGCCAGCAGCCAAGATTGGACAGGGGGCACCGGGGAGCTGTTTTTT.

The chain recombines TRBV6-5 with TRBJ2-3, with TRBD1 matching over 7 bases. Germline CDR1 is MNHEY and CDR2 is SVGAGI. The CDR3 consists of 14 residues. After removal of 5 bases from V and 2 bases from J, the junction contained 4 bases not matched to a gene. CDR3 residues: CASSPQGTTDTQYF. The CDR3 DNA sequence: TGTGCCAGCAGTCCACAGGGGACCACAGATACGCAGTATTTT.

This clonotype was picked up one time. The chain combines TRBV4-1 with TRBJ2-5, with D unclear. With 5 bases removed from V and 3 bases from J, the gap between germline ends came to 7 bases. The CDR3 sequence is 12 residues long. Germline CDR1 reads MGHRA; CDR2 reads YSYEKL. The CDR3 region has the DNA TGCGCCAGCAGCTCCTTCGAAGAGACCCAGTACTTC. Its translation: CASSSFEETQYF.

This clonotype was seen more than once but under ten times. The chain couples TRBV6-1 to TRBJ2-2; either TRBD1 or TRBD2 may fit D (5 bases each). Germline-derived CDR1 and CDR2 are MNHNS and SASEGT. The CDR3 length is 13 residues. Trimming pared 7 bases from V and 4 bases from J, leaving 10 bases between. The DNA for the CDR3 is TGTGCCAGCACCCCGGGACCCACCGGGGAGCTGTTTTTT. Amino acids: CASTPGPTGELFF.

The rearrangement uses TRBV2 and TRBJ2-1; TRBD1 matches at 8 bases. V lost 2 bases, J lost 8 bases, and 17 bases stayed unmatched. There are 18 residues in the CDR3. Germline CDR1 reads SNHLY; CDR2 reads FYNNEI. CDR3 sequence reads: CASSERTGFFGGVDEQFF. CDR3 bases: TGTGCCAGCAGTGAACGGACAGGGTTTTTTGGTGGTGTTGATGAGCAGTTCTTC.

This sequence joins TRBV9 and TRBJ2-2, with 7 bases matching TRBD2. V dropped 2 bases and J dropped 5; count of bases not matched to a gene: 6. This CDR3 is 15 amino acids long. Germline V gene sequence: CDR1 SGDLS, CDR2 YYNGEE. This chain's CDR3 is CASSVLSGETGELFF. CDR3 DNA: TGTGCCAGCAGCGTTCTGAGCGGGGAGACCGGGGAGCTGTTTTTT. Complete variable domain (other parts from reference TRBV9 and TRBJ2-2): DSGVTQTPKHLITATGQRVTLRCSPRSGDLSVYWYQQSLDQGLQFLIQYYNGEERAKGNILERFSAQQFPDLHSELNLSSLELGDSALYFCASSVLSGETGELFFGEGSRLTVL.